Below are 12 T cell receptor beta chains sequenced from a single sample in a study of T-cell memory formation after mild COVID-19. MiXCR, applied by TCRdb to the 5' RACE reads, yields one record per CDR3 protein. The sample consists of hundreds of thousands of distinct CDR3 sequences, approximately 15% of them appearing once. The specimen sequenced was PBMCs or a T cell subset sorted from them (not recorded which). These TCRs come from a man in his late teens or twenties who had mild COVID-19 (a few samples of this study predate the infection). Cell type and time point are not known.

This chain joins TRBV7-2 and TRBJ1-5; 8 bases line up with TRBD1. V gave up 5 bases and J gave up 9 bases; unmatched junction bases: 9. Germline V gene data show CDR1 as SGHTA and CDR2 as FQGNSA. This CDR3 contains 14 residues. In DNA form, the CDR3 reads TGTGCCAGCAGCCCCGGACAGGGCTCCCCGCCCCAGCATTTT. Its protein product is CASSPGQGSPPQHF.

CDR3 in amino acids: CASSLVAVEETQYF. In nucleotides, the CDR3 is TGTGCCAGCAGCTTAGTGGCGGTGGAGGAGACCCAGTACTTC. The rearrangement joins TRBV7-9 to TRBJ2-5, with no clear D. Germline V gene lookup returns CDR1 SEHNR and CDR2 FQNEAQ (reference sequence). The CDR3 has 14 amino acids. V was cut by 1 base and J by 5 bases, with 11 bases left in between.

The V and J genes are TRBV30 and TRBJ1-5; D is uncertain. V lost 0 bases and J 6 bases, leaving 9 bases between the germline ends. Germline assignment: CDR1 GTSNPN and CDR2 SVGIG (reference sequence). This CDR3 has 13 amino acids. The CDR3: CAWSVGYFQPQHF. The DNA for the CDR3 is TGTGCCTGGAGTGTAGGGTATTTTCAGCCCCAGCATTTT.

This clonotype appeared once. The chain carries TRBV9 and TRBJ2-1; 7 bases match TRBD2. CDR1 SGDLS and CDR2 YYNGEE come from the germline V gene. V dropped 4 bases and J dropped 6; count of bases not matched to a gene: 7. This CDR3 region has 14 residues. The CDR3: CASSLSAGVNEQFF. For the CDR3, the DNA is TGTGCCAGCAGCCTCTCCGCGGGAGTCAATGAGCAGTTCTTC.

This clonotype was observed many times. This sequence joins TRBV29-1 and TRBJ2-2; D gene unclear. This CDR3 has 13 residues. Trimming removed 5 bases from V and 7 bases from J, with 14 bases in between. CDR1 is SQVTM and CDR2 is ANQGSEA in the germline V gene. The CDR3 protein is CSVKYHTDGELFF. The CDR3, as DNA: TGCAGCGTTAAATATCACACAGACGGGGAGCTGTTTTTT.

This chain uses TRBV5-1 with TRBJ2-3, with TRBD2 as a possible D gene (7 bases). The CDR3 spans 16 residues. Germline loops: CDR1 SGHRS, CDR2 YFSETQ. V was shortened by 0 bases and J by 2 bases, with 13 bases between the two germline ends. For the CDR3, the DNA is TGCGCCAGCAGCTTGGAGGGGGGGAGACCCACAGATACGCAGTATTTT. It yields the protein CASSLEGGRPTDTQYF.

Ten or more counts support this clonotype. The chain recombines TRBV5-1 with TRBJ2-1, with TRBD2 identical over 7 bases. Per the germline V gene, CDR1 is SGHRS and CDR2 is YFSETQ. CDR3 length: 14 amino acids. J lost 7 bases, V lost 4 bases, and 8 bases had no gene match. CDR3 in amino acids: CASSVQGGSNEQFF. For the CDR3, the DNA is TGCGCCAGCAGCGTCCAGGGAGGGTCTAATGAGCAGTTCTTC.

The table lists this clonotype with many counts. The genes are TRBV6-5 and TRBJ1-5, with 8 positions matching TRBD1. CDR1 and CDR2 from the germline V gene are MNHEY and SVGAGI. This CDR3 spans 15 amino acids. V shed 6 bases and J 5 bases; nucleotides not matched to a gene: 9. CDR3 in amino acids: CASSLGTGRYQPQHF. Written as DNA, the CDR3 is TGTGCCAGCAGCCTGGGGACAGGCCGATATCAGCCCCAGCATTTT.

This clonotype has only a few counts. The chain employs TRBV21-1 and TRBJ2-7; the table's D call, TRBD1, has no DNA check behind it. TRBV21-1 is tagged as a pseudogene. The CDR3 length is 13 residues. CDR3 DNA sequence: TGTGCCAGCAGAAGGCGGGGGGGCCACGAGCAGTACGTC. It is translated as CASRRRGGHEQYV.

CDR3 sequence: CASSPSDRKQPQHF. CDR3 sequence (DNA): TGTGCCAGCAGCCCCTCGGACAGGAAACAGCCCCAGCATTTT. The V gene is TRBV11-2, the J gene TRBJ1-5, with 7 bases aligning to TRBD1. After removal of 5 bases from V and 7 bases from J, the junction contained 8 bases not matched to a gene. This CDR3 has 14 residues. Germline V gene sequence: CDR1 SGHAT, CDR2 FQNNGV.

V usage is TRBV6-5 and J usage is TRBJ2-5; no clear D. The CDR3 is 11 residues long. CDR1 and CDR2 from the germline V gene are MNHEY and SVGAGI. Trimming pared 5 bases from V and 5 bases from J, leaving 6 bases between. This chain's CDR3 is CASSMGETQYF. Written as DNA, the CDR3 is TGTGCCAGCAGTATGGGGGAGACCCAGTACTTC.

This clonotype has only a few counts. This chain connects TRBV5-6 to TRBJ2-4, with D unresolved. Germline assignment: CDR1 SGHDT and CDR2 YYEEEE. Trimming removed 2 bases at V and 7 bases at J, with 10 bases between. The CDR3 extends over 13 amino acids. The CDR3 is CASSFGAVNIQYF. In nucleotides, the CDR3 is TGTGCCAGCAGCTTTGGCGCAGTGAACATTCAGTACTTC.